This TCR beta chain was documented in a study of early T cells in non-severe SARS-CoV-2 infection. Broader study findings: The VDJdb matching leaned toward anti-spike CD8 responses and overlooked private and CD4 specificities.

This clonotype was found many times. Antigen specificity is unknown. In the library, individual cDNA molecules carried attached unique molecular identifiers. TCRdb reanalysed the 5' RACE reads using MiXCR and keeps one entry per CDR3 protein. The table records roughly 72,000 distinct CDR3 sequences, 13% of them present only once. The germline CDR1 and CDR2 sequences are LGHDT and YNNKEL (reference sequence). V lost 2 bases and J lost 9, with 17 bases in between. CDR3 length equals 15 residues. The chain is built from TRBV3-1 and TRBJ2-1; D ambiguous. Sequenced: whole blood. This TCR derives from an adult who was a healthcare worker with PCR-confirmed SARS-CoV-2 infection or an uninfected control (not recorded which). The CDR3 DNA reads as TGTGCCAGCAGCCAAAGGGTGTTAGGCCCGCGTGAGCAGTTCTTC. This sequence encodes CASSQRVLGPREQFF.